The subject of this entry is one T cell receptor (beta chain). Its specificity is not known. This sample is drawn from a study of cytomegalovirus exposure and HLA in healthy donors. The study's findings and limits: Rare sequences made up most TCRs, while some public TCRs were found in many donors. Researchers counted 180 or so TCR beta chains as cytomegalovirus-associated.

Sequencing was performed with immunoSEQ multiplex PCR; in TCRdb, only in-frame clones are kept and a portion is missing. The table shows 150,000 to 200,000 clones, with around 96% occurring only once. The donors were members of the approximately 120-subject validation cohort (separate from the approximately 670-subject first cohort). The CDR3 runs to 15 residues. Germline assignment: CDR1 SGHRS and CDR2 YFSETQ. The V end was cut by 1 base, the J end by 2 bases, with 10 bases between. The chain uses TRBV5-1 and TRBJ2-1; tentative D call: TRBD2 (5 bases). The sequenced sample consisted of PBMCs. The receptor was derived from a woman aged 18-29 years in good health and CMV-seronegative. The CDR3 coding sequence is TGCGCCAGCAGCTTGTCTGGAGGAACCTACAATGAGCAGTTCTTC. Amino acids: CASSLSGGTYNEQFF.